This T cell receptor beta chain was retrieved from a study of cytomegalovirus exposure and HLA in healthy donors. Overall study findings and caveats: A missense variant in DCLRE1C was later tied to TCR beta V- and J-gene trimming. Because they were indistinguishable, some V segments, including TRBV6-2 and TRBV6-3, were excluded. Most TCR sequences were uncommon, yet certain public TCRs appeared in many donors.

The CDR3 spans 16 residues. Germline V gene lookup returns CDR1 KGHSH and CDR2 LQKENI. The V and J ends lost 3 bases and 4 bases, in that order; junction bases with no gene match: 6. Amplification used 60 Vbeta primers and 13 Jbeta primers. Clones were read by immunoSEQ multiplex PCR, and TCRdb kept only the in-frame ones, dropping some. The data hold more than 85,000 clones, with approximately 80% observed a single time. This clone was observed a single time. No antigen is known for it. Specimen: PBMCs. The sequence derives from a woman in her fifties or sixties in good health and CMV-seropositive. The rearrangement links TRBV18 to TRBJ2-2; 9 bases align to TRBD2. The CDR3 region is CASSPGEAGGTGELFF. CDR3 in DNA: TGTGCCAGCTCACCGGGCGAAGCGGGGGGCACCGGGGAGCTGTTTTTT. Full variable domain (missing parts from reference TRBV18 and TRBJ2-2): NAGVMQNPRHLVRRRGQEARLRCSPMKGHSHVYWYRQLPEEGLKFMVYLQKENIIDESGMPKERFSAEFPKEGPSILRIQQVVRGDSAAYFCASSPGEAGGTGELFFGEGSRLTVL.